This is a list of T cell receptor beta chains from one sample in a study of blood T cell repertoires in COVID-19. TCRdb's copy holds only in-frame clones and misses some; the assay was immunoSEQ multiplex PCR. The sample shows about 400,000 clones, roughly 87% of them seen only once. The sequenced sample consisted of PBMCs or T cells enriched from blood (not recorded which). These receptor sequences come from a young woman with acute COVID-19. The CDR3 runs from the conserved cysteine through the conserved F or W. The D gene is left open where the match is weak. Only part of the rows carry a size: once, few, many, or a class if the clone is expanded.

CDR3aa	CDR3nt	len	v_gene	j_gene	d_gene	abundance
CASSLDPKRYEQYF	TGTGCCAGCAGCTTAGATCCCAAGCGCTACGAGCAGTACTTC	14	TRBV11-2	TRBJ2-7	.	.
CASSSLAGGNNEQFF	TGTGCCAGCAGCTCGCTAGCGGGGGGGAACAATGAGCAGTTCTTC	15	TRBV7-8	TRBJ2-1	TRBD2	.
CASSYGGPGANVLTF	TGTGCCAGCAGTTACGGCGGGCCCGGGGCCAACGTCCTGACTTTC	15	TRBV6-2/TRBV6-3	TRBJ2-6	.	.
CASSLQGQIYSSSYEQYF	TGTGCCAGCAGCTTACAGGGCCAAATTTACTCTAGCTCCTACGAGCAGTACTTC	18	TRBV7-2	TRBJ2-7	.	.
CASSPGTGGEYGYTF	TGTGCCAGCTCACCCGGGACAGGGGGGGAGTATGGCTACACCTTC	15	TRBV18	TRBJ1-2	TRBD1	.
CASSMDGNYEQYF	TGTGCCAGTAGTATGGACGGGAACTACGAGCAGTACTTC	13	TRBV19	TRBJ2-7	.	.
CASSQDWQYYGYTF	TGTGCCAGCAGCCAAGATTGGCAGTACTATGGCTACACCTTC	14	TRBV3-1/TRBV3-2	TRBJ1-2	.	.
CASSPATDYNEQFF	TGTGCCAGCTCACCAGCGACAGATTACAATGAGCAGTTCTTC	14	TRBV18	TRBJ2-1	.	.
CAISDLGQGALSYNEQFF	TGTGCCATCAGTGACTTGGGACAGGGGGCATTATCCTACAATGAGCAGTTCTTC	18	TRBV10-3	TRBJ2-1	TRBD1	.
CASNRGGSDYEQYF	TGTGCCAGCAACCGAGGGGGCAGCGACTACGAGCAGTACTTC	14	TRBV9	TRBJ2-7	TRBD1	.
CASSLQGGGAGNTIYF	TGTGCCAGCAGTTTACAGGGTGGGGGGGCTGGAAACACCATATATTTT	16	TRBV7-2	TRBJ1-3	.	once
CATSDGLLTDTQYF	TGTGCCACCAGTGATGGACTTCTCACAGATACGCAGTATTTT	14	TRBV24-1	TRBJ2-3	.	.
CASSLVPGVVEAFF	TGCGCCAGCAGCTTGGTTCCGGGTGTGGTTGAAGCTTTCTTT	14	TRBV5-1	TRBJ1-1	.	.
CASSLGQVDQPQHF	TGTGCCAGCAGCCTTGGACAGGTCGATCAGCCCCAGCATTTT	14	TRBV28	TRBJ1-5	TRBD1	.
CASSSTGEGYGYTF	TGTGCCAGCAGCTCGACAGGGGAAGGGTATGGCTACACCTTC	14	TRBV7-3	TRBJ1-2	TRBD1	.
CAISSKRGGGDTQYF	TGTGCCATCTCATCCAAGCGGGGGGGCGGAGATACGCAGTATTTT	15	TRBV10-3	TRBJ2-3	TRBD2	once
CASSKGAPVGGAETNEQFF	TGTGCCAGCAGCAAAGGGGCCCCAGTCGGGGGGGCGGAAACCAATGAGCAGTTCTTC	19	TRBV21-1	TRBJ2-1	.	.
CASSLRTGRDTGELFF	TGTGCCAGCAGCTTACGGACAGGAAGGGACACCGGGGAGCTGTTTTTT	16	TRBV7-2	TRBJ2-2	TRBD1	.